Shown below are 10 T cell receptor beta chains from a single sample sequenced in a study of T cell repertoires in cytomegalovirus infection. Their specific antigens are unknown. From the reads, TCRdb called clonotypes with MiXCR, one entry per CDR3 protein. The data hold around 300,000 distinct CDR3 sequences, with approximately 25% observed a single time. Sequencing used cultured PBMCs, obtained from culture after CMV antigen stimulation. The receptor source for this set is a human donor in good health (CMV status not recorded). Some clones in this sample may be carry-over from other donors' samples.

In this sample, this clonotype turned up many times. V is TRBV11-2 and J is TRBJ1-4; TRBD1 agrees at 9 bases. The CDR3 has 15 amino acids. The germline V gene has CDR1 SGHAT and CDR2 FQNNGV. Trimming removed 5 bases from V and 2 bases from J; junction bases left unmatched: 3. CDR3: CASSPDRGTNEKLFF. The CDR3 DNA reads TGTGCCAGCAGCCCGGACAGGGGTACTAATGAAAAACTGTTTTTT.

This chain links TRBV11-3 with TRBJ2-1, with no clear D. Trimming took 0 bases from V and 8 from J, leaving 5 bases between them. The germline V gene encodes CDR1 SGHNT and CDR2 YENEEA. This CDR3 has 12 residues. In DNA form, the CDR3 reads TGTGCCAGCAGCTTAGAATCTCATGAGCAGTTCTTC. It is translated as CASSLESHEQFF.

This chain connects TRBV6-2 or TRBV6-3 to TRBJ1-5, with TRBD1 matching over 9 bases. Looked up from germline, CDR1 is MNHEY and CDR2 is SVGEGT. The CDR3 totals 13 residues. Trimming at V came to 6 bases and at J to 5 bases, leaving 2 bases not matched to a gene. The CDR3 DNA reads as TGTGCCAGCAGGGACAGGGGTTATCAGCCCCAGCATTTT. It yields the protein CASRDRGYQPQHF.

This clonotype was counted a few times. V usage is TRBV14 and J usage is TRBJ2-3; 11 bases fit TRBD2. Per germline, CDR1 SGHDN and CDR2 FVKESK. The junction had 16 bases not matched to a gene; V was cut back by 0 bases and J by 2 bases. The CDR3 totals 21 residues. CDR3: CASSQDGTGRLAGLHTDTQYF. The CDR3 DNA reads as TGTGCCAGCAGCCAAGATGGAACAGGACGACTAGCGGGACTACACACAGATACGCAGTATTTT.

This CDR3 is CAISESASGNAGEQYF. DNA of the CDR3: TGTGCCATCAGTGAGTCAGCTAGCGGGAATGCTGGCGAGCAGTACTTC. This chain connects TRBV10-3 to TRBJ2-7; 9 bases are shared with TRBD2. Germline V gives CDR1 ENHRY, CDR2 SYGVKD. The CDR3 loop spans 16 amino acids. V gave up 0 bases and J gave up 6 bases; unmatched junction bases: 9.

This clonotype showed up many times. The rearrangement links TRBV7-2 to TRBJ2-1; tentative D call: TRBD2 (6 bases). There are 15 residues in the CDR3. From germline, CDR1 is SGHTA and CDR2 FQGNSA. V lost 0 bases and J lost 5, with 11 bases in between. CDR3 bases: TGTGCCAGCAGCTTAGCGCGGGGCAGCAACAATGAGCAGTTCTTC. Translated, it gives CASSLARGSNNEQFF.

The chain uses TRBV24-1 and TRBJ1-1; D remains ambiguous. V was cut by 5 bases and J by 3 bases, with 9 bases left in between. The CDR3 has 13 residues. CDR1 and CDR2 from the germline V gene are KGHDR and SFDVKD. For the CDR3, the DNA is TGTGCCACCAGTGGACGAGTGGACACTGAAGCTTTCTTT. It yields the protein CATSGRVDTEAFF.

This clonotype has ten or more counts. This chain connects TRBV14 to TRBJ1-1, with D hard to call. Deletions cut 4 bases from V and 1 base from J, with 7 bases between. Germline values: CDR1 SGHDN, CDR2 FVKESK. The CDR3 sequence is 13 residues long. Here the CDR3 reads CASSLGWNTEAFF. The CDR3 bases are TGTGCCAGCAGCCTGGGTTGGAACACTGAAGCTTTCTTT. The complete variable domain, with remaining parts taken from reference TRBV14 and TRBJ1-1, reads EAGVTQFPSHSVIEKGQTVTLRCDPISGHDNLYWYRRVMGKEIKFLLHFVKESKQDESGMPNNRFLAERTGGTYSTLKVQPAELEDSGVYFCASSLGWNTEAFFGQGTRLTVV.

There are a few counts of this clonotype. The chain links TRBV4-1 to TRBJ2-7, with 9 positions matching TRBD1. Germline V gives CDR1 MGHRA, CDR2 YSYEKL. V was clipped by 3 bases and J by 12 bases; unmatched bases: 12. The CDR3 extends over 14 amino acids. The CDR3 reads CASSHGSGTGPMYV. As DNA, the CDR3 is TGCGCCAGCAGCCATGGGTCCGGGACAGGGCCTATGTACGTC.

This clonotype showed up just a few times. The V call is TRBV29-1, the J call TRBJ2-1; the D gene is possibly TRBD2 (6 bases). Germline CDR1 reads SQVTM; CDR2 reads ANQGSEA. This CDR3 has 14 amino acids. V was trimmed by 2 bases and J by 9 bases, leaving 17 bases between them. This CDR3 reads CSVELPNQGGEQFF. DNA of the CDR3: TGCAGCGTTGAACTCCCAAACCAGGGAGGTGAGCAGTTCTTC.